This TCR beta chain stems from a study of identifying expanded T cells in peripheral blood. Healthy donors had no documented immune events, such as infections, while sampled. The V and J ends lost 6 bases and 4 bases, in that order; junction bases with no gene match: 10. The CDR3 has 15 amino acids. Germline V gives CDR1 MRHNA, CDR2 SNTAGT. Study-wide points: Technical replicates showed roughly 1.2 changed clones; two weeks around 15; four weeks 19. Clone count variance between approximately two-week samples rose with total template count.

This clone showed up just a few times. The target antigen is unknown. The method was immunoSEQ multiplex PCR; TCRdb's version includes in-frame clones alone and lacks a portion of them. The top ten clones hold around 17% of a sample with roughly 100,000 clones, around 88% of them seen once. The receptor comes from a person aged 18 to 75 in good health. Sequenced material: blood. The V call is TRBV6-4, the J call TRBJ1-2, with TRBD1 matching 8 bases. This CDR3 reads CASSASQGASYGYTF. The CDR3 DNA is TGTGCCAGCAGCGCTTCTCAGGGGGCAAGCTATGGCTACACCTTC.